The entry that follows covers one T cell receptor (beta chain) sequence. The sample belongs to a study of cytotoxic CD8 clonotypes in ibrutinib-treated CLL. From germline, CDR1 is MNHEY and CDR2 SVGAGI. V lost 6 bases and J lost 11, with 22 bases in between. CDR3 length: 14 residues. This table comes from immunoSEQ multiplex PCR, and its TCRdb copy is limited to in-frame clones, with some not included. The sample has about 85,000 clones; around 79% are singletons. V is TRBV6-5 and J is TRBJ1-1; D is possibly TRBD1 (6 bases). The material was PBMCs, obtained after 12 months of ibrutinib treatment. The clonotype comes from a human donor with chronic lymphocytic leukemia. The CDR3: CASSQRGQGGGAFF. The CDR3 nucleotides are TGTGCCAGCAGCCAGCGGGGGCAGGGCGGTGGGGCTTTCTTT.